Presented here are 9 T cell receptor beta chains from one specimen sequenced in a study of blood T cell repertoires in COVID-19. The table came from immunoSEQ multiplex PCR; TCRdb's copy has only in-frame clones and leaves some out. This sample carries under 300,000 clones, around 83% of them seen once, and the ten largest clones take about 3.2%. Specimen: peripheral blood. The source is a woman between 18 and 29 years old with acute or convalescent COVID-19.

The gene calls are TRBV12-5 and TRBJ2-7; D gene unclear. There are 11 residues in the CDR3. CDR1 and CDR2 (germline): LGHNT, FRNRAP. V was pared by 2 bases and J by 7 bases, with 6 bases between. CDR3 bases: TGTGCTAGTGGTTTGAGCTGGGAGCAGTACTTC. This translates into CASGLSWEQYF.

This clone was counted between two and nine times. V usage is TRBV11-2 and J usage is TRBJ1-6, with 10 bases that match TRBD1. Trimming at V came to 6 bases and at J to 9 bases, leaving 5 bases not matched to a gene. Germline CDR1 SGHAT, CDR2 FQNNGV. The CDR3 has 14 amino acids. The CDR3 coding sequence is TGTGCCAGCAGAACCCGGACAGGGGGTTCACCCCTCCACTTT. Translation: CASRTRTGGSPLHF.

V gene TRBV3-1 (or the pseudogene TRBV3-2) combines with J gene TRBJ2-3; D may be TRBD2 (6 bases). Trimming removed 3 bases from V and 2 bases from J, with 12 bases in between. Germline V gene lookup returns CDR1 LGHDT and CDR2 YNNKEL (reference sequence). The CDR3 is 15 amino acids. CDR3 region: CASSHGAGITDTQYF. In DNA form, the CDR3 reads TGTGCCAGCAGCCACGGGGCGGGAATCACAGATACGCAGTATTTT.

V and J are TRBV5-1 and TRBJ2-1; 7 bases map to TRBD2. The germline V gene encodes CDR1 SGHRS and CDR2 YFSETQ. The CDR3 extends over 15 amino acids. The junction had 10 bases not matched to a gene; V was cut back by 4 bases and J by 6 bases. CDR3 DNA: TGCGCCAGCAGCCCACGACTAGCTAGGTCCAATGAGCAGTTCTTC. Its translation is CASSPRLARSNEQFF. The entire variable domain, with the rest obtained from reference TRBV5-1 and TRBJ2-1, is as follows: KAGVTQTPRYLIKTRGQQVTLSCSPISGHRSVSWYQQTPGQGLQFLFEYFSETQRNKGNFPGRFSGRQFSNSRSEMNVSTLELGDSALYLCASSPRLARSNEQFFGPGTRLTVL.

The chain uses TRBV9 and TRBJ2-7; TRBD2 is a possible D gene (6 bases). This CDR3 is built from 15 residues. Germline CDR1 is SGDLS and CDR2 is YYNGEE. Trimming shortened V by 0 bases and J by 3 bases, and 13 bases separated the two germline ends. CDR3 coding DNA: TGTGCCAGCAGCGTAGGGGGGGAGATCGGCTACGAGCAGTACTTC. This translates into CASSVGGEIGYEQYF. Variable domain in full (rest from reference TRBV9 and TRBJ2-7): DSGVTQTPKHLITATGQRVTLRCSPRSGDLSVYWYQQSLDQGLQFLIQYYNGEERAKGNILERFSAQQFPDLHSELNLSSLELGDSALYFCASSVGGEIGYEQYFGPGTRLTVT.

The chain has TRBV4-3 and TRBJ2-3; the match to TRBD2 covers 9 bases. In germline, CDR1 is LGHNA, CDR2 YSLEER. The CDR3 totals 17 residues. Trimming cost V 0 bases and J 14 bases; bases outside gene matches: 18. CDR3 residues: CASSQDQWGTSWAPVYF. The CDR3 DNA reads TGCGCCAGCAGCCAAGATCAATGGGGGACTAGCTGGGCCCCGGTGTATTTT.

V and J are TRBV5-4 and TRBJ1-1, with TRBD1 matching 9 bases. Germline-derived CDR1 and CDR2 are SGHNT and YYREEE (reference sequence). The CDR3 has 14 amino acids. J gave up 6 bases and V 4 bases, and 7 bases lay outside the gene matches. In nucleotides, the CDR3 is TGTGCCAGCAGCGGGGGACAGGGCGGCGCTGAAGCTTTCTTT. Encoded protein: CASSGGQGGAEAFF.

The V and J genes are TRBV27 and TRBJ1-2; D perhaps matches TRBD1 (5 bases). V was pared by 3 bases and J by 5 bases, with 13 bases between. The CDR3 consists of 14 residues. The V gene's germline CDR1 is MNHEY and CDR2 SMNVEV (reference sequence). CDR3: CASSFGAGRYGYTF. DNA for the CDR3: TGTGCCAGCAGTTTTGGGGCAGGGAGGTATGGCTACACCTTC.

This clone was seen once. The rearrangement joins TRBV19 to TRBJ2-1; 7 nucleotides match TRBD2. The ends lost 3 bases at V and 10 bases at J; junction bases unmatched: 12. CDR1 is LNHDA, CDR2 SQIVND, per germline (reference sequence). This CDR3 comprises 15 residues. This CDR3 reads CASSMRRAGFQEQFF. For the CDR3, the DNA is TGTGCCAGTAGTATGCGTCGAGCGGGATTTCAGGAGCAGTTCTTC. Full variable domain (rest looked up from reference TRBV19 and TRBJ2-1): DGGITQSPKYLFRKEGQNVTLSCEQNLNHDAMYWYRQDPGQGLRLIYYSQIVNDFQKGDIAEGYSVSREKKESFPLTVTSAQKNPTAFYLCASSMRRAGFQEQFFGPGTRLTVL.